This TCR beta chain comes out of a study of T cells in Graves' hyperthyroidism and ophthalmopathy. Deletions cut 1 base from V and 6 bases from J, with 16 bases between. Germline V gives CDR1 GTSNPN, CDR2 SVGIG (reference sequence). The CDR3 covers 14 residues. Amplification of TCR beta CDR3 regions used RNA as the template. First-round RT-PCR of the TCR CDR3 relied on the HTBI primer set. TCRdb independently ran MiXCR on the multiplex PCR reads; one entry per CDR3 protein. The table records approximately 320,000 distinct CDR3 sequences, roughly 15% of them present only once. This TCR came from a man aged 30-40 years with Graves' hyperthyroidism. The chain recombines TRBV30 with TRBJ2-7; D uncertain. The source material was blood. The CDR3 DNA sequence: TGTGCCTGGAGTGATTCCGCTGGATCCGTCGAGCAGTACTTC. As protein: CAWSDSAGSVEQYF.